The 3 T cell receptor beta chains below come from one sample, sequenced in a study of shared T cell receptors in the human thymus. Sequenced by immunoSEQ multiplex PCR; TCRdb stores in-frame clones only, minus some. The sample lists 650,000 to 950,000 clones, 70% to 90% occurring once. These data were also reused for a study on human thymus T cells.

Sequences were obtained from thymocytes. The source is a girl less than two years old with a congenital heart defect.

The gene calls are TRBV15 and TRBJ1-2; 9 nucleotides line up with TRBD1. The V segment lost 3 bases and the J segment 6 bases; nucleotides outside the gene matches: 8. Per germline, CDR1 LNHNV and CDR2 YYDKDF (reference sequence). There are 15 residues in the CDR3. CDR3 in amino acids: CATSSLRGQGNGYTF. CDR3 sequence (DNA): TGTGCCACCAGCAGTCTCCGGGGACAGGGAAATGGCTACACCTTC.

This clone was seen a single time. This chain joins TRBV28 and TRBJ1-2, with D possibly being TRBD1 (5 bases). Trimming removed 2 bases at V and 5 bases at J, with 12 bases between. Germline V CDR1 and CDR2: MDHEN, SYDVKM. The CDR3 is 14 residues long. DNA of the CDR3: TGTGCCAGCAGTTTAGGAGGGGAACTATATGGCTACACCTTC. Translation: CASSLGGELYGYTF.

The chain employs TRBV7-2 and TRBJ1-5; 8 nucleotides match TRBD1. There are 16 residues in the CDR3. Unmatched junction bases numbered 8, after V lost 1 base and J lost 6 bases. The germline V gene has CDR1 SGHTA and CDR2 FQGNSA. CDR3 sequence (DNA): TGTGCCAGCAGCTTAGAGCGGCAGGGGGCATGTCAGCCCCAGCATTTT. Protein: CASSLERQGACQPQHF.